This T cell receptor beta chain was obtained from a study of early T cells in non-severe SARS-CoV-2 infection. In this sample, this clonotype turned up many times. TCRdb used MiXCR to reprocess the 5' RACE reads, holding one entry per CDR3 protein. The data hold tens of thousands of distinct CDR3 sequences, with about 4.5% observed a single time. With 6 bases removed from V and 2 bases from J, the gap between germline ends came to 23 bases. Germline CDR1 SQVTM, CDR2 ANQGSEA. The CDR3 sequence is 16 residues long. Material: whole blood. This TCR was recovered from an adult who was a healthcare worker with PCR-confirmed SARS-CoV-2 infection or an uninfected control (not recorded which). J is TRBJ2-7 and V is TRBV29-1, with D possibly TRBD1 on 5 matching bases. CDR3 sequence: CSVKAPTYDSPYEQYF. The DNA of the CDR3 is TGCAGCGTCAAGGCCCCCACATACGACAGTCCCTACGAGCAGTACTTC.